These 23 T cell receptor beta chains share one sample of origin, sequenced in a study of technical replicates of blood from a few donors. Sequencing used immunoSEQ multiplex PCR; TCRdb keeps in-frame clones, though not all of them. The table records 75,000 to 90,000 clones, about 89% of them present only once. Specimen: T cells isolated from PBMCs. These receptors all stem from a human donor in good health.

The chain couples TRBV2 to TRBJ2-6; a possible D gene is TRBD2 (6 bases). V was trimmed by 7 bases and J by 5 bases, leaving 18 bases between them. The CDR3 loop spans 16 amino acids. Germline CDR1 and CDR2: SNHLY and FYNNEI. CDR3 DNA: TGTGCCAGCATCTCCGCCGCGGGGTCTAGGGCCAACGTCCTGACTTTC. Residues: CASISAAGSRANVLTF.

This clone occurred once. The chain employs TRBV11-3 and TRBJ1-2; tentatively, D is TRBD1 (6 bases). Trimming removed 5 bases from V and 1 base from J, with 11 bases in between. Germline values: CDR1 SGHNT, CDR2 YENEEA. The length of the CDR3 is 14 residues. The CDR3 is CASSPDSHNYGYTF. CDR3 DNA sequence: TGTGCCAGCAGCCCGGACAGCCATAACTATGGCTACACCTTC.

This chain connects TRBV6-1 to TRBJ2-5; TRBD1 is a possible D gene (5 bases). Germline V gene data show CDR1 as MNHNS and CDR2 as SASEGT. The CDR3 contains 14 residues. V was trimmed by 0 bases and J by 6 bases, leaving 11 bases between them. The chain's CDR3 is CASSEAAGLKTQYF. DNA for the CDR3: TGTGCCAGCAGTGAAGCAGCAGGGCTAAAGACCCAGTACTTC.

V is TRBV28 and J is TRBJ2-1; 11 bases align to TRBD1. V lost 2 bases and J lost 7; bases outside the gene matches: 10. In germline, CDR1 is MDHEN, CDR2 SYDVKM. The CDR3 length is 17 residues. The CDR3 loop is CASSLRGAGTGGNEQFF. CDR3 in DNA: TGTGCCAGCAGTTTAAGAGGGGCCGGGACAGGGGGTAATGAGCAGTTCTTC. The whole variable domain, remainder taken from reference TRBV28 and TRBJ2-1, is DVKVTQSSRYLVKRTGEKVFLECVQDMDHENMFWYRQDPGLGLRLIYFSYDVKMKEKGDIPEGYSVSREKKERFSLILESASTNQTSMYLCASSLRGAGTGGNEQFFGPGTRLTVL.

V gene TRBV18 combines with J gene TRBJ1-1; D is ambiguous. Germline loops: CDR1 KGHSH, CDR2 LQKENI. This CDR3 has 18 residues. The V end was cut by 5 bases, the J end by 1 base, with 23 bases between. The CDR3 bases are TGTGCCAGCTCATCTCCCCCCGTGGGCGCCTTTTCGAACACTGAAGCTTTCTTT. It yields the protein CASSSPPVGAFSNTEAFF.

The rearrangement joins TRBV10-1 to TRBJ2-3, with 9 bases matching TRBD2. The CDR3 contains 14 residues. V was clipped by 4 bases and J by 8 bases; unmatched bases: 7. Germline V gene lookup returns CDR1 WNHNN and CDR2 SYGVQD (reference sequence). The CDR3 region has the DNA TGCGCCAGCAGTGCCGGCGGGAGGGGGGTTACGCAGTATTTT. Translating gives CASSAGGRGVTQYF.

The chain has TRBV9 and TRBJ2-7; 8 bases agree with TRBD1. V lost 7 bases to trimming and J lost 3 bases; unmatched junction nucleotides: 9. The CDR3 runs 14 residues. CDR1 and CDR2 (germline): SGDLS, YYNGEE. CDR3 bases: TGTGCCAGCTCCACAGGGGGATCAAACTACGAGCAGTACTTC. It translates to CASSTGGSNYEQYF.

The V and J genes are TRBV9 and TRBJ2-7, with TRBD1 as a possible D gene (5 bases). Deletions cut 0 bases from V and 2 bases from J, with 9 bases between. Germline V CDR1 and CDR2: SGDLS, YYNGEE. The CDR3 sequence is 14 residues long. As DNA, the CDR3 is TGTGCCAGCAGCGTAGACAGGACCGCCTACGAGCAGTACTTC. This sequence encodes CASSVDRTAYEQYF.

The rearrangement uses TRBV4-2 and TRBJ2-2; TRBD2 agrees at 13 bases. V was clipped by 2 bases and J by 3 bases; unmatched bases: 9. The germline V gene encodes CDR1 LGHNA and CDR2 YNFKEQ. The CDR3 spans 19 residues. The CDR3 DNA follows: TGTGCCAGCAGCCAATCACTAGCGGGGGGGATTTCGCACACCGGGGAGCTGTTTTTT. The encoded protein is CASSQSLAGGISHTGELFF.

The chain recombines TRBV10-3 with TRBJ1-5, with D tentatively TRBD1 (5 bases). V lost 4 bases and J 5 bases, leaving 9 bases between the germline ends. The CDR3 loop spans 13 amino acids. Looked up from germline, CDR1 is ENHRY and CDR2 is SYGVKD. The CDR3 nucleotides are TGTGCCATCAGTGGCAGGGCTGATCAGCCCCAGCATTTT. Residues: CAISGRADQPQHF.

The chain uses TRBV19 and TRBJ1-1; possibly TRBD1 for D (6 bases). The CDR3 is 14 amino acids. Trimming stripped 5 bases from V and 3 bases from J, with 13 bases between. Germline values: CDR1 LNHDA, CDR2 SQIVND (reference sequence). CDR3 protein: CASSPWGGDTEAFF. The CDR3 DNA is TGTGCCAGTAGTCCGTGGGGGGGCGACACTGAAGCTTTCTTT.

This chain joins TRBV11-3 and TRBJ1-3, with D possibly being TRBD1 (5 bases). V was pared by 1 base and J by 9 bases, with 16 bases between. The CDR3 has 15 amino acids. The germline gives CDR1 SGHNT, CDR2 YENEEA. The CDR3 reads CASSLGRRGGGTIYF. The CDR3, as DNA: TGTGCCAGCAGCTTAGGAAGACGCGGGGGTGGCACCATATATTTT.

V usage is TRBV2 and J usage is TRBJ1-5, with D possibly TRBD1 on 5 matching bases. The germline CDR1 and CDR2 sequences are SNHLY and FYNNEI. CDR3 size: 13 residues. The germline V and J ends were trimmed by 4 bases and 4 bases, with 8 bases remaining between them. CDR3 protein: CASSVGGNQPQHF. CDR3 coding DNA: TGTGCCAGCAGTGTTGGGGGGAATCAGCCCCAGCATTTT.

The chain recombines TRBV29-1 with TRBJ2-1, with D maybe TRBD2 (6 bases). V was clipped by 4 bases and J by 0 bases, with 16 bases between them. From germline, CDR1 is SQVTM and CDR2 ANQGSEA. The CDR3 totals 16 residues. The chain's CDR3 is CSVVSTRRSSYNEQFF. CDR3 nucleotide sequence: TGCAGCGTTGTTTCGACTAGGAGGAGCTCCTACAATGAGCAGTTCTTC.

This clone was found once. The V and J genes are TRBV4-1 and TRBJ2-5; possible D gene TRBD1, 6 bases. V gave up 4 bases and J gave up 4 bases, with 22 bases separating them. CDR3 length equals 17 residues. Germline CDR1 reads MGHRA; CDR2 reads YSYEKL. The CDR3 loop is CASSRSAPNRVGETQYF. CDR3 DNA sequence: TGCGCCAGCAGCCGAAGTGCTCCAAACAGGGTTGGAGAGACCCAGTACTTC.

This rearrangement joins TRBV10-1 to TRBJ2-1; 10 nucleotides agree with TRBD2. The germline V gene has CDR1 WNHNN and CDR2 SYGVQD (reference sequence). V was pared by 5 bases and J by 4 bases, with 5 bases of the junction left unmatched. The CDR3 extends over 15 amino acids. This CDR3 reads CASSRAGGKYNEQFF. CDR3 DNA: TGCGCCAGCAGTAGAGCGGGAGGGAAGTACAATGAGCAGTTCTTC.

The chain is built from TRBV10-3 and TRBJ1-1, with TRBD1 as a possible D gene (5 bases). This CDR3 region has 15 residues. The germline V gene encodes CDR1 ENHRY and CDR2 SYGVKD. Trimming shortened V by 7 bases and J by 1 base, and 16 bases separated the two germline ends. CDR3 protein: CAITRTGGPNTEAFF. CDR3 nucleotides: TGTGCCATCACTCGGACCGGGGGACCGAACACTGAAGCTTTCTTT.

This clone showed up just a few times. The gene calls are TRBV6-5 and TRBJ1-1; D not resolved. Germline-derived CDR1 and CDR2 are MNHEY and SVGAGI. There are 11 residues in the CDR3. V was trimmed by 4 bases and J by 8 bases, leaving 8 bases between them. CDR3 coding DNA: TGTGCCAGCAGTTCCCCCAGGGAAGCTTTCTTT. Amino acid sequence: CASSSPREAFF.

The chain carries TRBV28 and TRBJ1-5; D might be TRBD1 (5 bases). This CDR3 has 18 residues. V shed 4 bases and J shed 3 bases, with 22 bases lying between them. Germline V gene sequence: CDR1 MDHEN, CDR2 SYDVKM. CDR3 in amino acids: CASSYPGWGVSDNQPQHF. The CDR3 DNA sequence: TGTGCCAGCAGTTACCCGGGATGGGGGGTATCTGACAATCAGCCCCAGCATTTT.

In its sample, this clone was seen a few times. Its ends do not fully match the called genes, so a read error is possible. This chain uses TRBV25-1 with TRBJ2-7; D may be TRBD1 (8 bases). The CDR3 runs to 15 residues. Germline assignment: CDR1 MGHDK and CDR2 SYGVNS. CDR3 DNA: TGTGCCAGCAGTGCGACAGGGGAGGGGTTCTACGGGCAGTACTTC. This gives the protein CASSATGEGFYGQYF.

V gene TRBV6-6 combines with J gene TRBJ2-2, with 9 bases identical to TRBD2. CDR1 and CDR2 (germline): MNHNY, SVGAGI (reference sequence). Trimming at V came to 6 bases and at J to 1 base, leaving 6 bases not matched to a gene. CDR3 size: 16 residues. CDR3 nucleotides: TGTGCCAGCAGACCCACTAGCGGGTTGAACACCGGGGAGCTGTTTTTT. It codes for CASRPTSGLNTGELFF.

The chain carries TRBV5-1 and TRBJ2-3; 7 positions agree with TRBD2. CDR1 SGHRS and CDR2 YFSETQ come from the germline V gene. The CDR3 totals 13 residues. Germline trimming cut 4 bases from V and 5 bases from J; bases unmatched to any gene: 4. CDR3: CASSHGEGDTQYF. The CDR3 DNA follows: TGCGCCAGCAGCCATGGGGAGGGAGATACGCAGTATTTT.

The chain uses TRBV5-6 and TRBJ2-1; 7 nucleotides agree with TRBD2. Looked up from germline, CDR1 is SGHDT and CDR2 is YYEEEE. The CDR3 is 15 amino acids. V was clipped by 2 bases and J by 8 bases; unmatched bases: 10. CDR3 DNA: TGTGCCAGCAGCTTCAACGGGAGGAGCATAGATGAGCAGTTCTTC. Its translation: CASSFNGRSIDEQFF.